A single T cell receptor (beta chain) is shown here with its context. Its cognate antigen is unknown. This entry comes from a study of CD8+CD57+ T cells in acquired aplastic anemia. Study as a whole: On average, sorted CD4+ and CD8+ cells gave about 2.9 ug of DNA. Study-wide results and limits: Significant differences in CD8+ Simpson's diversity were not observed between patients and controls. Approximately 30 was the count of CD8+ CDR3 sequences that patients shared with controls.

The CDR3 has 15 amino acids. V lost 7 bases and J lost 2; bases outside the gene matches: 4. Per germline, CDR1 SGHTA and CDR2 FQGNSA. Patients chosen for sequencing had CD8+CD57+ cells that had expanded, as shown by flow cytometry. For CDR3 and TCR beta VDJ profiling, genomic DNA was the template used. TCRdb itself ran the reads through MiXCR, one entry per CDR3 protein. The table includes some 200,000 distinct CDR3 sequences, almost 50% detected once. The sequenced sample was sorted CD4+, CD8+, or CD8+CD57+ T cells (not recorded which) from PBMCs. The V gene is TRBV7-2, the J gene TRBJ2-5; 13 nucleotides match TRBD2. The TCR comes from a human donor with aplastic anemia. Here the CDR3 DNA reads TGTGCCAGCACCTCACTAGCGGGGGGGCAAGAGACCCAGTACTTC. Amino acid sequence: CASTSLAGGQETQYF.